The 4 T cell receptor beta chains given below trace back to one sample, sequenced in a study of T cell responses to AZD1222 COVID-19 vaccine. The data were produced by immunoSEQ multiplex PCR, yet TCRdb's version contains in-frame clones alone and is incomplete. The sample yields some 40,000 clones, about 88% seen once. The sequenced sample was peripheral blood, obtained 28 days after the second dose of the MenACWY control vaccine. The receptors derive from an adult who received the MenACWY meningococcal vaccine as a control.

V is TRBV2 and J is TRBJ1-2, with D unresolved. Deletions cut 10 bases from V and 6 bases from J, with 21 bases between. Germline CDR1 SNHLY, CDR2 FYNNEI. The CDR3 is 14 amino acids. CDR3 region: CAILHHPRANGYTF. DNA for the CDR3: TGTGCCATCCTACACCACCCCCGGGCTAATGGCTACACCTTC.

The chain recombines TRBV29-1 with TRBJ2-6; 7 bases align to TRBD2. Germline CDR1 SQVTM, CDR2 ANQGSEA. This CDR3 has 15 residues. V shed 4 bases and J 2 bases; nucleotides not matched to a gene: 5. DNA of the CDR3: TGCAGCGTTGGGGGGGGGACCCCTGGGGCCAACGTCCTGACTTTC. It translates to CSVGGGTPGANVLTF.

The gene calls are TRBV15 and TRBJ2-7; D is perhaps TRBD1 (7 bases). This CDR3 has 16 residues. The germline CDR1 and CDR2 sequences are LNHNV and YYDKDF (reference sequence). V lost 0 bases, J lost 3 bases, and 15 bases lay in between. The CDR3 protein is CATSRDGTGDFYEQYF. The CDR3 bases are TGTGCCACCAGCAGAGATGGTACAGGGGACTTCTACGAGCAGTACTTC.

The chain joins TRBV28 to TRBJ2-7; D gene uncertain. V dropped 7 bases and J dropped 0 bases, with 16 bases sitting between them. In germline, CDR1 is MDHEN, CDR2 SYDVKM. The CDR3 consists of 15 residues. For the CDR3, the DNA is TGTGCCAGCACCAACGGCTTTGGGGTCTCCTACGAGCAGTACTTC. Its protein is CASTNGFGVSYEQYF. The full variable domain, its missing parts supplied by reference TRBV28 and TRBJ2-7, is DVKVTQSSRYLVKRTGEKVFLECVQDMDHENMFWYRQDPGLGLRLIYFSYDVKMKEKGDIPEGYSVSREKKERFSLILESASTNQTSMYLCASTNGFGVSYEQYFGPGTRLTVT.